Listed below are T cell receptor beta chains from one sample, sequenced in a study of shared clonotypes between healthy human individuals. Assay used: immunoSEQ multiplex PCR; TCRdb lists only in-frame clones, some missing. This sample yields around 2.1 million clones, of which approximately 96% are seen a single time; approximately 0.13% belongs to the top ten. The sample taken for sequencing was naive CD4+ T cells sorted from blood. These receptor sequences come from a man aged 18 to 30 in good health. The CDR3 runs from the conserved cysteine through the conserved F or W. A D gene is named only where the DNA matches it firmly. Clone size is shown for a subset of rows, as once, few, many or a class of expanded clone.

.	TRBV19	.	TRBJ1-5	CASSMWGLGNQPQHF	TGTGCCAGTAGTATGTGGGGCCTGGGCAATCAGCCCCAGCATTTT
.	TRBV5-6	.	TRBJ2-7	CASSQVRAYEQYF	TGTGCCAGCAGCCAGGTCAGAGCCTACGAGCAGTACTTC
.	TRBV4-3	.	TRBJ1-4	CASSQAPGEKLFF	TGCGCCAGCAGCCAAGCTCCAGGGGAAAAACTGTTTTTT
.	TRBV2	.	TRBJ2-5	CASSVLVETQYF	TGTGCCAGCAGTGTCCTGGTTGAGACCCAGTACTTC
.	TRBV9	.	TRBJ2-1	CASSVGDEQFF	TGTGCCAGCAGCGTAGGGGATGAGCAGTTCTTC
.	TRBV2	.	TRBJ1-1	CASNLEKNTEAFF	TGTGCCAGCAATTTGGAGAAGAACACTGAAGCTTTCTTT
.	TRBV10-3	.	TRBJ2-7	CAISVQQGGTEQYF	TGTGCCATCAGTGTTCAGCAGGGAGGTACCGAGCAGTACTTC
.	TRBV18	.	TRBJ2-3	CASSPQVALSTDTQYF	TGTGCCAGCTCACCACAGGTCGCCCTAAGCACAGATACGCAGTATTTT
.	TRBV7-9	TRBD1	TRBJ1-1	CASSTWDRRNTEAFF	TGTGCCAGCAGCACCTGGGACAGGAGGAACACTGAAGCTTTCTTT
.	TRBV7-9	.	TRBJ1-1	CASSLAFNTEAFF	TGTGCCAGCAGCTTAGCGTTTAACACTGAAGCTTTCTTT
.	TRBV2	TRBD1	TRBJ1-2	CASSEQGAASSYGYTF	TGTGCCAGCAGTGAACAGGGGGCGGCTTCGAGCTATGGCTACACCTTC
.	TRBV6-1	TRBD1	TRBJ1-1	CVIAPGQLNTEAFF	TGTGTCATAGCCCCGGGACAGTTGAACACTGAAGCTTTCTTT
few	TRBV6-5	.	TRBJ1-2	CASSRDNYGYTF	TGTGCCAGCAGTCGGGACAACTATGGCTACACCTTC
.	TRBV5-1	.	TRBJ2-3	CASSFAQVTDTQYF	TGCGCCAGCAGCTTCGCACAGGTCACAGATACGCAGTATTTT
.	TRBV30	.	TRBJ1-6	CAWSVSDSPLHF	TGTGCCTGGAGTGTTTCAGATTCACCCCTCCACTTT
.	TRBV28	TRBD1	TRBJ2-7	CASSSGGQGAREQYF	TGTGCCAGCAGTTCGGGGGGACAGGGGGCTAGAGAGCAGTACTTC
.	TRBV7-2	TRBD1	TRBJ1-1	CASSLVEGAGTEAFF	TGTGCCAGCAGCTTAGTGGAGGGGGCGGGAACTGAAGCTTTCTTT
.	TRBV5-1	.	TRBJ1-3	CASSLGASSGNTIYF	TGCGCCAGCAGCTTGGGTGCGAGCTCTGGAAACACCATATATTTT
.	TRBV7-9	.	TRBJ1-1	CASSLRTENTEAFF	TGTGCCAGCAGCTTAAGGACAGAAAACACTGAAGCTTTCTTT
.	TRBV18	.	TRBJ1-2	CASSHLSQGGGYTF	TGTGCCAGCTCTCACCTATCACAGGGAGGTGGCTACACCTTC
.	TRBV27	.	TRBJ2-3	CASSLWGATDTQYF	TGTGCCAGCAGTTTATGGGGTGCAACAGATACGCAGTATTTT
.	TRBV19	.	TRBJ1-5	CASSISGFGQPQHF	TGTGCCAGTAGTATAAGTGGTTTTGGTCAGCCCCAGCATTTT
.	TRBV2	TRBD1	TRBJ2-7	CASTDRDGYEQYF	TGTGCCAGCACCGACAGGGACGGCTACGAGCAGTACTTC
.	TRBV19	.	TRBJ1-4	CASSPSVNEKLFF	TGTGCCAGTAGTCCTTCTGTCAATGAAAAACTGTTTTTT
.	TRBV10-3	.	TRBJ1-2	CAIKPRTDSYGYTF	TGTGCCATCAAGCCCCGGACAGACTCCTATGGCTACACCTTC
.	TRBV2	.	TRBJ2-7	CASSDGGAPAYEQYF	TGTGCCAGCAGTGATGGCGGGGCGCCCGCCTACGAGCAGTACTTC
.	TRBV6-1	.	TRBJ2-7	CASSDRGDVYEQYF	TGTGCCAGCAGTGATAGAGGGGACGTATACGAGCAGTACTTC
.	TRBV12-5	.	TRBJ2-2	CASGIPWGFNTGELFF	TGTGCTAGTGGTATCCCTTGGGGATTCAACACCGGGGAGCTGTTTTTT
.	TRBV9	.	TRBJ2-7	CASSVGSEMNYEQYF	TGTGCCAGCAGCGTAGGTAGTGAAATGAACTACGAGCAGTACTTC
.	TRBV10-3	.	TRBJ2-6	CAIRPSNSGANVLTF	TGTGCCATCAGGCCTTCTAACTCTGGGGCCAACGTCCTGACTTTC
.	TRBV5-4	TRBD1	TRBJ2-3	CASSLPAGGREGTQYF	TGTGCCAGCAGCTTACCTGCAGGGGGCCGTGAGGGTACGCAGTATTTT
.	TRBV5-6	.	TRBJ2-2	CASSLGPFPNTGELFF	TGTGCCAGCAGCTTGGGGCCCTTCCCGAACACCGGGGAGCTGTTTTTT
.	TRBV19	.	TRBJ1-3	CASSIQGTARNTIYF	TGTGCCAGTAGTATACAGGGTACAGCCAGAAACACCATATATTTT
once	TRBV19	.	TRBJ1-1	CASSHGVNTEAFF	TGTGCCAGTAGTCATGGGGTTAACACTGAAGCTTTCTTT
once	TRBV7-2	.	TRBJ2-7	CASSLGLYSYEQYF	TGTGCCAGCAGCTTAGGACTATACTCCTACGAGCAGTACTTC
.	TRBV19	TRBD2	TRBJ2-2	CASSKPLGLAGATGELFF	TGTGCCAGTAGTAAACCCCTAGGACTAGCGGGAGCCACCGGGGAGCTGTTTTTT
.	TRBV5-1	TRBD2	TRBJ2-5	CASRTITSGSRGETQYF	TGCGCCAGCAGAACGATCACTAGCGGGAGCCGGGGAGAGACCCAGTACTTC
.	TRBV30	TRBD1	TRBJ1-5	CAWSGQGDQPQHF	TGTGCCTGGAGCGGACAGGGGGATCAGCCCCAGCATTTT
.	TRBV4-1	.	TRBJ2-7	CASSQDSFATSYYEQYF	TGCGCCAGCAGCCAAGATTCTTTTGCGACTAGTTATTACGAGCAGTACTTC
.	TRBV5-1	TRBD1	TRBJ1-1	CASSVDRAVLNTEAFF	TGCGCCAGCAGCGTTGACAGGGCCGTCTTGAACACTGAAGCTTTCTTT
few	TRBV5-6	.	TRBJ2-7	CASSLGAYEQYF	TGTGCCAGCAGCTTGGGTGCCTACGAGCAGTACTTC
.	TRBV10-1	.	TRBJ2-3	CASRPREVRRWDSDTQYF	TGCGCCAGCCGACCCAGGGAGGTCCGCCGGTGGGACTCAGATACGCAGTATTTT
.	TRBV7-3	TRBD2	TRBJ2-3	CASSLSGVLAGPGDTQYF	TGTGCCAGCAGCTTAAGCGGCGTGCTAGCGGGGCCTGGGGATACGCAGTATTTT